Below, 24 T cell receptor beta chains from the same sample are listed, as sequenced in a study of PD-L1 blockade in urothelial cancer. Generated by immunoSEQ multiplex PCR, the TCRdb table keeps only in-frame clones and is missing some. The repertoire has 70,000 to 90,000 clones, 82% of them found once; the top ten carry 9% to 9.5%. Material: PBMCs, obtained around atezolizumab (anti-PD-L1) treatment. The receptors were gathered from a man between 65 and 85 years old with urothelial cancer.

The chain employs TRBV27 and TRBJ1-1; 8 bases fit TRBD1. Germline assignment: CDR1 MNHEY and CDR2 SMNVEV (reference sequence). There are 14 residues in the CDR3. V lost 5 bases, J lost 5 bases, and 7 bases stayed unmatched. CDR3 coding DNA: TGTGCCAGCAGTCAGCAGGGGGCATATACTGAAGCTTTCTTT. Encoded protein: CASSQQGAYTEAFF.

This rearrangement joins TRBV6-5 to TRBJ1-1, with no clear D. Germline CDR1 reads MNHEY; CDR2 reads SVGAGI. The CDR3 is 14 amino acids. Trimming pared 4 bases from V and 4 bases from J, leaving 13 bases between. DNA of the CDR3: TGTGCCAGCAGTTTACGCCGGGAGGGCACTGAAGCTTTCTTT. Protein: CASSLRREGTEAFF.

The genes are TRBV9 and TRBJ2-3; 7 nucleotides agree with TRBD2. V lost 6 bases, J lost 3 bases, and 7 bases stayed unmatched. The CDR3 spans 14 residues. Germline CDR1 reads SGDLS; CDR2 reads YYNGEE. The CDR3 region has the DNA TGTGCCAGCAACAAAGCGGGGTTAACAGATACGCAGTATTTT. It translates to CASNKAGLTDTQYF.

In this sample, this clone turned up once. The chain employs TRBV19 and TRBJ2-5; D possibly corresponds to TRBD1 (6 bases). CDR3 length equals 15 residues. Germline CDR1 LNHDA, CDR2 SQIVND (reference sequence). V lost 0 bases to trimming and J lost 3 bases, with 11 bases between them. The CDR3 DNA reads TGTGCCAGTAGTATAGATTCGGCAGGGGAAGAGACCCAGTACTTC. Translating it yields CASSIDSAGEETQYF.

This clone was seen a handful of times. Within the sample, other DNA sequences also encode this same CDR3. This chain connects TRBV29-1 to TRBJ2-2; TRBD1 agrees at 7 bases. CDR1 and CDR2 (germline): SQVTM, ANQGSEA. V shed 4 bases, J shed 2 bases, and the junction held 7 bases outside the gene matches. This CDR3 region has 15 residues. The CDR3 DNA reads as TGCAGCGTTGTGGTGGGACAGAGTAACACCGGGGAGCTGTTTTTT. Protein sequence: CSVVVGQSNTGELFF.

The CDR3 spells CASSLQVSSTDTQYF. Written as DNA, the CDR3 is TGTGCCAGCAGCTTGCAGGTTTCGAGCACAGATACGCAGTATTTT. This rearrangement joins TRBV5-6 to TRBJ2-3, with D unresolved. Germline V gives CDR1 SGHDT, CDR2 YYEEEE. V lost 1 base and J lost 0, with 9 bases in between. The CDR3 spans 15 residues.

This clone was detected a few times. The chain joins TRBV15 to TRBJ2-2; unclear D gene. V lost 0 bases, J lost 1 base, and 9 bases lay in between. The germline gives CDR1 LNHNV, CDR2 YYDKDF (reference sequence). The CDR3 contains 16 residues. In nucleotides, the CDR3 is TGTGCCACCAGCAGAGATCCACTACAGAACACCGGGGAGCTGTTTTTT. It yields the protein CATSRDPLQNTGELFF.

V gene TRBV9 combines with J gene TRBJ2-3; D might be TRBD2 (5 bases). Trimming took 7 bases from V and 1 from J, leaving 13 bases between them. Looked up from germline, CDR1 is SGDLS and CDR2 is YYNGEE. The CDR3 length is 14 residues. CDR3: CASSRESGTDTQYF. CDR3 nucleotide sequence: TGTGCCAGCTCAAGGGAGTCGGGCACAGATACGCAGTATTTT.

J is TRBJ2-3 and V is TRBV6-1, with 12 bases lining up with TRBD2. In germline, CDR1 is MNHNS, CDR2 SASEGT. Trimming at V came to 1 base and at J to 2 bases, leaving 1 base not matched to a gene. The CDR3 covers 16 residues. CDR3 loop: CASSEGLAGATDTQYF. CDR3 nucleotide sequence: TGTGCCAGCAGTGAAGGACTAGCGGGAGCCACAGATACGCAGTATTTT.

The CDR3 reads CASSLSSEGDTQYF. As DNA, the CDR3 is TGTGCCAGCAGTTTATCGTCTGAGGGAGATACGCAGTATTTT. V gene TRBV27 combines with J gene TRBJ2-3, with D possibly being TRBD2 (5 bases). Per the germline V gene, CDR1 is MNHEY and CDR2 is SMNVEV (reference sequence). The V and J ends lost 0 bases and 5 bases respectively, with 9 bases between them. The CDR3 is 14 amino acids.

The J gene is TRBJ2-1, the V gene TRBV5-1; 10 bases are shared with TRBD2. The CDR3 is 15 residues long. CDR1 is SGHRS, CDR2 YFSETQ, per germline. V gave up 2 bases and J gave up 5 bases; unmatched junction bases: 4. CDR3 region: CASSFSSGSHNEQFF. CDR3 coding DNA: TGCGCCAGCAGCTTCTCTAGCGGGAGCCACAATGAGCAGTTCTTC.

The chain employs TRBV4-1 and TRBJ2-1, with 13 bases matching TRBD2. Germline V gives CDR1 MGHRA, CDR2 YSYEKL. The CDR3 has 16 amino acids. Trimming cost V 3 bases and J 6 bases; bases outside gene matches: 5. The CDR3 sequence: CASSHDTSGGANEQFF. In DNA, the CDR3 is TGCGCCAGCAGCCATGATACTAGCGGGGGGGCCAATGAGCAGTTCTTC.

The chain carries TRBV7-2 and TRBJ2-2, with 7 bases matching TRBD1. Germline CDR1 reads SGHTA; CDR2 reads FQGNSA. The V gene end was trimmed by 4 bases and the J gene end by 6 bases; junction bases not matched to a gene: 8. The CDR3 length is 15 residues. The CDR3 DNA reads TGTGCCAGCAGCTCCCGAAGGGGGCTGGCCGGGGAGCTGTTTTTT. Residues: CASSSRRGLAGELFF.

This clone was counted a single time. CDR3 coding DNA: TGTGCCAGCAGTTTGACTAGCGGGCGAGAAGAGACCCAGTACTTC. This gives the protein CASSLTSGREETQYF. J is TRBJ2-5 and V is TRBV6-5; 10 nucleotides line up with TRBD2. V trimming: 4 bases; J trimming: 3 bases; junction bases outside the gene matches: 5. Germline V gene data show CDR1 as MNHEY and CDR2 as SVGAGI. The CDR3 extends over 15 amino acids.

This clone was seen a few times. As DNA, the CDR3 is TGTGCCAGCAGGTCCTGGAGTAATGAAAAACTGTTTTTT. Its translation is CASRSWSNEKLFF. The chain links TRBV11-2 to TRBJ1-4; no clear D gene. Per germline, CDR1 SGHAT and CDR2 FQNNGV. Trimming cost V 6 bases and J 4 bases, with 9 bases left between them. The CDR3 contains 13 residues.

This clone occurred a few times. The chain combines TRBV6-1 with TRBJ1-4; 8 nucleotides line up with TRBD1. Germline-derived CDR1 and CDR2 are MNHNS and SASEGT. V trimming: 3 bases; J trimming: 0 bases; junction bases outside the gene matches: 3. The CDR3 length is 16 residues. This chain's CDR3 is CASSEWGQATNEKLFF. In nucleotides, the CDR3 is TGTGCCAGCAGTGAGTGGGGACAGGCAACTAATGAAAAACTGTTTTTT.

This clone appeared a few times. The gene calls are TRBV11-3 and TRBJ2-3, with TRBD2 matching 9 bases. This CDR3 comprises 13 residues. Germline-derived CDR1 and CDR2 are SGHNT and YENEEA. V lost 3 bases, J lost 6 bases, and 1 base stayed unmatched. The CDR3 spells CASSFAGGDTQYF. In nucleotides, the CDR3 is TGTGCCAGCAGCTTCGCGGGAGGGGATACGCAGTATTTT. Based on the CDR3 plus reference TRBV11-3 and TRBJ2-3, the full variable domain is EAGVVQSPRYKIIEKKQPVAFWCNPISGHNTLYWYLQNLGQGPELLIRYENEEAVDDSQLPKDRFSAERLKGVDSTLKIQPAELGDSAVYLCASSFAGGDTQYFGPGTRLTVL.

The CDR3, as DNA: TGTGCCAGCAGCCCATCAGGCTCCTACGAGCAGTACTTC. Residues: CASSPSGSYEQYF. This rearrangement joins TRBV7-9 to TRBJ2-7; no clear D gene. Trimming shortened V by 5 bases and J by 0 bases, and 8 bases separated the two germline ends. The CDR3 has 13 residues. CDR1 is SEHNR, CDR2 FQNEAQ, per germline (reference sequence).

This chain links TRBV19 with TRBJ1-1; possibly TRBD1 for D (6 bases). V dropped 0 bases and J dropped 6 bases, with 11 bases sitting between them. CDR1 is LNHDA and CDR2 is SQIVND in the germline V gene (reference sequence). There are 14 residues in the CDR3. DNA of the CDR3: TGTGCCAGTAGTATAGATTCAGGGGTCCCTGAAGCTTTCTTT. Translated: CASSIDSGVPEAFF.

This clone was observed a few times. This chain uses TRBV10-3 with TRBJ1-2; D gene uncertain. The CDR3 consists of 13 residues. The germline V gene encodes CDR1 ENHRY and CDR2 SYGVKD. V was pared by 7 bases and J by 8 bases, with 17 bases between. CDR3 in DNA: TGTGCCATCAAGGATACAACTCGAGGGGGCTACACCTTC. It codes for CAIKDTTRGGYTF.

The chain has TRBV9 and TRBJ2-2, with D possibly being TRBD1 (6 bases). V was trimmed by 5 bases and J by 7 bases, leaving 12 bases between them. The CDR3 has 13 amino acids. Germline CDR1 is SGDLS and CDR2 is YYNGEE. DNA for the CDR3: TGTGCCAGCAGTTCCTTGACAGGCGGGGAGCTGTTTTTT. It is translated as CASSSLTGGELFF.

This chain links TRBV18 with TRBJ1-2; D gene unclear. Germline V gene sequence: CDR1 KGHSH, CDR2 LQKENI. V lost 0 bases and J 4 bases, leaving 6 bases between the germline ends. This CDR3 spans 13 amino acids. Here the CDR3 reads CASSPPGSYGYTF. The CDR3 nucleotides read TGTGCCAGCTCACCACCGGGCAGCTATGGCTACACCTTC.

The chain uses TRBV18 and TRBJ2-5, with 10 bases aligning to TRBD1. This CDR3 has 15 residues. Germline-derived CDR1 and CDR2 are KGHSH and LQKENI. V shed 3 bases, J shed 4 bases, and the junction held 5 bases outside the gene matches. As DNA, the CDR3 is TGTGCCAGCTCACCGAGGACAGGGGGTGGAGAGACCCAGTACTTC. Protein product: CASSPRTGGGETQYF.

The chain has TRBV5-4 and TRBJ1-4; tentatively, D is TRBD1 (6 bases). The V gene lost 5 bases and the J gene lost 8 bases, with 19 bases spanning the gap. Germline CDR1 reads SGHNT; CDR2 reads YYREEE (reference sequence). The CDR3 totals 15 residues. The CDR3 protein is CASSPTGPGAEKLFF. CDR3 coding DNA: TGTGCCAGCAGTCCTACAGGGCCCGGGGCGGAAAAACTGTTTTTT.